The 26 T cell receptor beta chains listed next were all sequenced from one sample in a study of T-cell memory formation after mild COVID-19. TCRdb itself ran the 5' RACE reads through MiXCR, one entry per CDR3 protein. The sample has about 250,000 distinct CDR3 sequences, roughly 15% seen once. Source material: PBMCs or a T cell subset sorted from them (not recorded which). The source is a man aged 18-30 years who had mild COVID-19 (a few samples of this study predate the infection). Cell type and time point are not known.

This clonotype showed up just a few times. The V call is TRBV20-1, the J call TRBJ2-7, with D possibly being TRBD1 or TRBD2 (5 bases each). Germline lookup yields CDR1 DFQATT and CDR2 SNEGSKA (reference sequence). CDR3 length: 12 residues. Trimming pared 5 bases from V and 5 bases from J, leaving 13 bases between. CDR3 sequence reads: CSAESGTHEQYF. In nucleotides, the CDR3 is TGCAGTGCTGAGTCCGGGACCCACGAGCAGTACTTC.

This clonotype came up a few times. This chain joins TRBV12-3 or TRBV12-4 and TRBJ1-1, with TRBD1 as a possible D gene (5 bases). The CDR3 is 14 residues long. The V gene lost 7 bases and the J gene lost 0 bases, with 12 bases spanning the gap. CDR3 sequence: CASTLRGMNTEAFF. CDR3 DNA sequence: TGTGCCAGCACCCTCCGGGGGATGAACACTGAAGCTTTCTTT.

The chain couples TRBV6-6 to TRBJ2-3; TRBD2 agrees at 12 bases. V lost 7 bases to trimming and J lost 2 bases; unmatched junction nucleotides: 4. Looked up from germline, CDR1 is MNHNY and CDR2 is SVGAGI (reference sequence). The CDR3 is 15 residues long. The CDR3 loop reads CASTGLAGYTDTQYF. The DNA of the CDR3 is TGTGCCAGCACCGGACTAGCGGGGTACACAGATACGCAGTATTTT.

This chain joins TRBV3-1 and TRBJ2-5; 13 bases map to TRBD2. Germline assignment: CDR1 LGHDT and CDR2 YNNKEL (reference sequence). J lost 10 bases, V lost 4 bases, and 6 bases had no gene match. This CDR3 contains 14 residues. The CDR3 spells CASSRTSGGAGQYF. DNA for the CDR3: TGTGCCAGCAGCCGAACTAGCGGGGGGGCCGGCCAGTACTTC.

This clonotype has just a few counts. The chain uses TRBV12-3 or TRBV12-4 and TRBJ2-1; the D is unclear. Between the trimmed V and J ends, which lost 1 base and 9 bases, there was a span of 16 bases. The CDR3 is made up of 15 amino acids. DNA of the CDR3: TGTGCCAGCAGTTTAGATGAAGGTATAAGGAGTGAGCAGTTCTTC. Protein product: CASSLDEGIRSEQFF.

Here the CDR3 reads CASRDLNQPQHF. CDR3 bases: TGTGCCAGCAGGGATCTCAATCAGCCCCAGCATTTT. V and J are TRBV6-1 and TRBJ1-5; D ambiguous. Germline CDR1 is MNHNS and CDR2 is SASEGT. The CDR3 is 12 amino acids. The V end was cut by 6 bases, the J end by 3 bases, with 6 bases between.

The chain recombines TRBV7-2 with TRBJ1-6, with D perhaps matching TRBD1 (6 bases). This CDR3 contains 16 residues. From germline, CDR1 is SGHTA and CDR2 FQGNSA. Trimming cost V 4 bases and J 4 bases, with 14 bases left between them. CDR3 bases: TGTGCCAGCAGCTCCCCGGGACAAATTTATAATTCACCCCTCCACTTT. Protein product: CASSSPGQIYNSPLHF.

This clonotype was seen more than once but under ten times. The chain recombines TRBV5-1 with TRBJ1-6; TRBD1 might be the D (5 bases). The CDR3 totals 15 residues. The germline CDR1 and CDR2 sequences are SGHRS and YFSETQ. V lost 1 base and J lost 7, with 12 bases in between. CDR3 sequence: CASSLRPGNNSPLHF. In nucleotides, the CDR3 is TGCGCCAGCAGCTTGAGGCCAGGGAACAATTCACCCCTCCACTTT.

This clonotype was observed a handful of times. V is TRBV7-9 and J is TRBJ2-1; D ambiguous. Germline lookup yields CDR1 SEHNR and CDR2 FQNEAQ (reference sequence). The CDR3 is made up of 14 amino acids. Deletions cut 2 bases from V and 9 bases from J, with 14 bases between. Here the CDR3 DNA reads TGTGCCAGCAGCTTATGGCGGTCATCTGGTGAGCAGTTCTTC. Translation gives CASSLWRSSGEQFF.

This clonotype was recorded a few times. The chain is built from TRBV12-3 or TRBV12-4 and TRBJ2-3, with 10 bases lining up with TRBD1. The CDR3 sequence is 15 residues long. V trimming: 2 bases; J trimming: 4 bases; junction bases outside the gene matches: 3. The CDR3 here is CASSLLGQGSDTQYF. CDR3 bases: TGTGCCAGCAGTTTATTGGGACAGGGGTCAGATACGCAGTATTTT.

This clonotype was observed a handful of times. The chain employs TRBV5-6 and TRBJ2-3; 10 positions agree with TRBD2. The CDR3 has 16 amino acids. J gave up 4 bases and V 4 bases, and 9 bases lay outside the gene matches. Germline CDR1 reads SGHDT; CDR2 reads YYEEEE. CDR3 residues: CASSPPSGGAPDTQYF. Here the CDR3 DNA reads TGTGCCAGCAGCCCACCCAGCGGGGGGGCCCCAGATACGCAGTATTTT.

This clonotype was seen repeatedly, ten times or more. The rearrangement uses TRBV6-1 and TRBJ2-3; D is uncertain. CDR3 length: 11 amino acids. Germline CDR1 is MNHNS and CDR2 is SASEGT. V was cut by 4 bases and J by 9 bases, with 8 bases left in between. Here the CDR3 DNA reads TGTGCCAGCAGTGCAGAAACGACGCAGTATTTT. It specifies CASSAETTQYF.

This chain links TRBV18 with TRBJ2-5; D not certain. V was trimmed by 1 base and J by 5 bases, leaving 14 bases between them. The CDR3 runs to 15 residues. CDR1 and CDR2 (germline): KGHSH, LQKENI. The CDR3 reads CASSPLPSRSETQYF. The CDR3 region has the DNA TGTGCCAGCTCACCACTTCCTTCTCGGTCGGAGACCCAGTACTTC. The full variable domain, completed using reference TRBV18 and TRBJ2-5, is NAGVMQNPRHLVRRRGQEARLRCSPMKGHSHVYWYRQLPEEGLKFMVYLQKENIIDESGMPKERFSAEFPKEGPSILRIQQVVRGDSAAYFCASSPLPSRSETQYFGPGTRLLVL.

There are a few counts of this clonotype. This chain uses TRBV5-1 with TRBJ2-5; weak D call: TRBD2 (5 bases). The CDR3 extends over 16 amino acids. V shed 0 bases and J shed 2 bases, with 14 bases lying between them. Germline-derived CDR1 and CDR2 are SGHRS and YFSETQ. CDR3 coding DNA: TGCGCCAGCAGCTTGGGGAGTGGCGGGTCGCAAGAGACCCAGTACTTC. Encoded protein: CASSLGSGGSQETQYF.

In this sample, this clonotype turned up a few times. The chain carries TRBV5-5 and TRBJ2-1, with D tentatively TRBD2 (6 bases). CDR3 size: 15 residues. Germline V gives CDR1 SGHKS, CDR2 YYEKEE (reference sequence). Trimming shortened V by 3 bases and J by 9 bases, and 19 bases separated the two germline ends. CDR3 sequence: CASSSGLPSWREQFF. The CDR3 DNA reads TGTGCCAGCAGCTCGGGACTGCCCTCGTGGCGTGAGCAGTTCTTC.

This sequence joins TRBV12-3 or TRBV12-4 and TRBJ1-2; D is undetermined. CDR3 length equals 14 residues. V gave up 6 bases and J gave up 3 bases, with 14 bases separating them. In DNA form, the CDR3 reads TGTGCCAGCAGCTCCCGCGTTTTGGACTATGGCTACACCTTC. It encodes CASSSRVLDYGYTF.

This clonotype has a count of ten or more. V and J are TRBV4-1 and TRBJ1-3; the match to TRBD1 covers 10 bases. Looked up from germline, CDR1 is MGHRA and CDR2 is YSYEKL. Trimming removed 4 bases from V and 4 bases from J; junction bases left unmatched: 4. The CDR3 consists of 15 residues. The CDR3 coding sequence is TGCGCCAGCAGCCTTGACAGGGGGCACGGAAACACCATATATTTT. Its translation is CASSLDRGHGNTIYF.

This clonotype occurred many times. This chain uses TRBV5-5 with TRBJ1-2; 11 nucleotides line up with TRBD1. The germline V gene encodes CDR1 SGHKS and CDR2 YYEKEE (reference sequence). The CDR3 extends over 15 amino acids. Trimming removed 5 bases from V and 0 bases from J; junction bases left unmatched: 3. CDR3: CASRRGQGANYGYTF. The CDR3 nucleotides are TGTGCCAGCAGGCGGGGACAGGGGGCTAACTATGGCTACACCTTC.

This clonotype has more than one count but fewer than ten. V gene TRBV29-1 combines with J gene TRBJ2-7; TRBD1 is a possible D gene (6 bases). V was cut by 4 bases and J by 4 bases, with 14 bases left in between. Germline loops: CDR1 SQVTM, CDR2 ANQGSEA. CDR3 length: 13 amino acids. The CDR3 spells CSVAQGYGYEQYF. CDR3 bases: TGCAGCGTTGCACAGGGTTATGGGTACGAGCAGTACTTC.

This clonotype was seen repeatedly, ten times or more. This chain links TRBV19 with TRBJ2-6; D is uncertain. The CDR3 runs to 15 residues. CDR1 is LNHDA, CDR2 SQIVND, per germline (reference sequence). V lost 1 base and J 1 base, leaving 5 bases between the germline ends. The CDR3 nucleotides are TGTGCCAGTAGTATAGGAGTGTCTGGGGCCAACGTCCTGACTTTC. Protein: CASSIGVSGANVLTF.

The rearrangement joins TRBV5-1 to TRBJ1-1; TRBD1 agrees at 8 bases. The trim removed 4 bases at V and 4 bases at J, leaving 3 bases unmatched. Per germline, CDR1 SGHRS and CDR2 YFSETQ. The CDR3 is made up of 13 amino acids. CDR3 sequence: CASSPGGGTEAFF. The CDR3 coding sequence is TGCGCCAGCAGCCCAGGGGGCGGCACTGAAGCTTTCTTT.

The chain links TRBV11-1 to TRBJ2-6; D possibly corresponds to TRBD2 (5 bases). The CDR3 runs 17 residues. The germline V gene encodes CDR1 SGHAT and CDR2 FQDESV (reference sequence). Trimming left V 1 base short and J 0 bases short, with 10 bases between. The CDR3 spells CASSLGTHFSGANVLTF. The CDR3 DNA follows: TGTGCCAGCAGCTTAGGGACTCACTTCTCTGGGGCCAACGTCCTGACTTTC.

The rearrangement joins TRBV4-3 to TRBJ1-4; D call uncertain. CDR1 LGHNA and CDR2 YSLEER come from the germline V gene. The V end was cut by 0 bases, the J end by 0 bases, with 8 bases between. The CDR3 has 16 residues. The CDR3: CASSQDWRATNEKLFF. Written as DNA, the CDR3 is TGCGCCAGCAGCCAAGACTGGCGGGCAACTAATGAAAAACTGTTTTTT.

V is TRBV7-8 and J is TRBJ1-5, with 7 bases identical to TRBD1. After removal of 6 bases from V and 4 bases from J, the junction contained 6 bases not matched to a gene. Germline V CDR1 and CDR2: SGHVS, FQNEAQ. The CDR3 is 14 amino acids. CDR3 coding DNA: TGTGCCAGCAGGCCGGACAGGTTTAATCAGCCCCAGCATTTT. Translating it yields CASRPDRFNQPQHF.

This clonotype was seen only a few times. The rearrangement joins TRBV7-9 to TRBJ2-1; 7 bases line up with TRBD2. Looked up from germline, CDR1 is SEHNR and CDR2 is FQNEAQ (reference sequence). Trimming cost V 6 bases and J 7 bases; bases outside gene matches: 9. CDR3 size: 14 residues. CDR3 residues: CASRESGDRNEQFF. The CDR3 DNA sequence: TGTGCCAGCAGAGAGAGCGGGGATCGGAATGAGCAGTTCTTC.

This clonotype has only a few counts. CDR3 nucleotides: TGCGCCAGCAGCCTCACCGGGACACCGAACACTGAAGCTTTCTTT. Translating it yields CASSLTGTPNTEAFF. This sequence joins TRBV5-1 and TRBJ1-1; D possibly corresponds to TRBD1 (6 bases). Germline CDR1 reads SGHRS; CDR2 reads YFSETQ. V lost 4 bases and J 1 base, leaving 14 bases between the germline ends. This CDR3 is built from 15 residues.